What follows are 26 T cell receptor beta chains derived from one specimen sequenced in a study of Ad26.COV2.S vaccination and SARS-CoV-2 variants. The table came from immunoSEQ multiplex PCR; TCRdb's copy has only in-frame clones and leaves some out. The table records roughly 92,000 clones, approximately 86% of them present only once. Sequencing used peripheral blood, obtained after recovery from COVID-19. All receptors derive from a human donor who had recovered from COVID-19.

The rearrangement links TRBV4-2 to TRBJ2-5, with 8 bases that match TRBD2. Germline V gene lookup returns CDR1 LGHNA and CDR2 YNFKEQ. The CDR3 spans 16 residues. Germline trimming cut 1 base from V and 3 bases from J; bases unmatched to any gene: 7. CDR3: CASSQGTSWQEETQYF. CDR3 coding DNA: TGTGCCAGCAGCCAAGGGACTAGCTGGCAGGAAGAGACCCAGTACTTC.

This clone was seen a handful of times. V and J are TRBV29-1 and TRBJ2-4; no firm D call. Germline lookup yields CDR1 SQVTM and CDR2 ANQGSEA. With 0 bases removed from V and 11 bases from J, the gap between germline ends came to 20 bases. This CDR3 has 15 amino acids. The CDR3 DNA follows: TGCAGCGTTGAAGATCGTCACCCCCCTGGGTATGTTCAGTACTTC. The encoded protein is CSVEDRHPPGYVQYF.

The chain links TRBV11-2 to TRBJ2-4; D assignment may be TRBD1 or TRBD2 (7 bases each). With 5 bases removed from V and 8 bases from J, the gap between germline ends came to 16 bases. The germline V gene has CDR1 SGHAT and CDR2 FQNNGV. The CDR3 runs 14 residues. Here the CDR3 reads CASSQGGSGYIQYF. CDR3 in DNA: TGTGCCAGCAGCCAGGGGGGGTCTGGATACATTCAGTACTTC.

This chain connects TRBV9 to TRBJ1-1; unclear D gene. V dropped 3 bases and J dropped 2 bases, with 14 bases sitting between them. This CDR3 contains 15 residues. The germline V gene has CDR1 SGDLS and CDR2 YYNGEE. This CDR3 is CASSATITANTEAFF. The CDR3 DNA reads TGTGCCAGCAGCGCTACAATTACAGCTAACACTGAAGCTTTCTTT.

The chain couples TRBV4-3 to TRBJ2-5; 7 nucleotides agree with TRBD1. The J segment lost 5 bases and the V segment lost 0 bases, leaving 6 bases of the junction unmatched. The CDR3 contains 15 residues. Per germline, CDR1 LGHNA and CDR2 YSLEER. The CDR3 sequence: CASSQDRDRVETQYF. DNA of the CDR3: TGCGCCAGCAGCCAAGACCGCGACAGGGTTGAGACCCAGTACTTC.

The chain has TRBV4-3 and TRBJ1-1; TRBD1 agrees at 7 bases. The CDR3 is 14 residues long. Germline values: CDR1 LGHNA, CDR2 YSLEER. V shed 1 base and J 4 bases; nucleotides not matched to a gene: 3. The CDR3 DNA follows: TGCGCCAGCAGCCAAGGTTCAGGGGGCACTGAAGCTTTCTTT. Translated: CASSQGSGGTEAFF.

The chain joins TRBV29-1 to TRBJ1-2, with D unresolved. Germline V gives CDR1 SQVTM, CDR2 ANQGSEA. The V end lost 4 bases, the J end lost 4 bases, and 10 bases lay between the germline ends. The CDR3 has 12 amino acids. CDR3 region: CSVARPGYGYTF. CDR3 bases: TGCAGCGTTGCAAGGCCCGGCTATGGCTACACCTTC.

The chain combines TRBV3-1 (or the pseudogene TRBV3-2) with TRBJ2-2; 11 bases are shared with TRBD1. The length of the CDR3 is 15 residues. Germline lookup yields CDR1 LGHDT and CDR2 YNNKEL (reference sequence). Trimming at V came to 1 base and at J to 7 bases, leaving 2 bases not matched to a gene. The CDR3 loop is CASSQAGQGDGELFF. CDR3 in DNA: TGTGCCAGCAGCCAAGCGGGACAGGGGGACGGGGAGCTGTTTTTT.

The chain has TRBV7-9 and TRBJ2-2; tentatively, D is TRBD1 or TRBD2 (5 bases each). Germline CDR1 SEHNR, CDR2 FQNEAQ (reference sequence). The V end lost 5 bases, the J end lost 3 bases, and 22 bases lay between the germline ends. The CDR3 runs 18 residues. The chain's CDR3 is CASSPKRGRERDTGELFF. The CDR3 nucleotides read TGTGCCAGCAGCCCCAAGAGGGGTAGGGAAAGAGACACCGGGGAGCTGTTTTTT. Based on the CDR3 plus reference TRBV7-9 and TRBJ2-2, the full variable domain is DTGVSQNPRHKITKRGQNVTFRCDPISEHNRLYWYRQTLGQGPEFLTYFQNEAQLEKSRLLSDRFSAERPKGSFSTLEIQRTEQGDSAMYLCASSPKRGRERDTGELFFGEGSRLTVL.

This chain uses TRBV28 with TRBJ2-3; 10 positions match TRBD2. Germline assignment: CDR1 MDHEN and CDR2 SYDVKM. After removal of 5 bases from V and 2 bases from J, the junction contained 13 bases not matched to a gene. The CDR3 length is 18 residues. This chain's CDR3 is CASSPQLLAGVLTDTQYF. The CDR3 coding sequence is TGTGCCAGCAGTCCCCAACTTCTAGCGGGAGTTCTCACAGATACGCAGTATTTT. The whole variable domain, remainder taken from reference TRBV28 and TRBJ2-3, is DVKVTQSSRYLVKRTGEKVFLECVQDMDHENMFWYRQDPGLGLRLIYFSYDVKMKEKGDIPEGYSVSREKKERFSLILESASTNQTSMYLCASSPQLLAGVLTDTQYFGPGTRLTVL.

V and J are TRBV7-6 and TRBJ2-7; D gene unclear. The CDR3 consists of 17 residues. Germline values: CDR1 SGHVS, CDR2 FNYEAQ. The V end was cut by 2 bases, the J end by 2 bases, with 19 bases between. This CDR3 is CASSLSAALYSTYEQYF. The CDR3 nucleotides read TGTGCCAGCAGCTTAAGCGCGGCGTTATACTCGACCTACGAGCAGTACTTC.

CDR3 coding DNA: TGCGCCAGCAGCTTGGCCTGGGCCAGGGCCGGCACTGAAGCTTTCTTT. It encodes CASSLAWARAGTEAFF. The chain recombines TRBV5-1 with TRBJ1-1; a weak D match, TRBD1 (5 bases). The CDR3 totals 16 residues. Trimming removed 0 bases at V and 4 bases at J, with 16 bases between. The germline gives CDR1 SGHRS, CDR2 YFSETQ.

This chain uses TRBV10-1 with TRBJ2-3; D is uncertain. This CDR3 comprises 13 residues. With 2 bases removed from V and 2 bases from J, the gap between germline ends came to 5 bases. CDR1 WNHNN and CDR2 SYGVQD come from the germline V gene (reference sequence). The CDR3 region has the DNA TGCGCCAGCAGTGAGGGCTCCACAGATACGCAGTATTTT. Translating it yields CASSEGSTDTQYF.

The chain joins TRBV10-1 to TRBJ1-2, with a possible D match to TRBD1 (5 bases). From germline, CDR1 is WNHNN and CDR2 SYGVQD (reference sequence). Trimming took off 0 bases at V and 3 bases at J, with 14 bases between the two ends. This CDR3 has 16 amino acids. CDR3 sequence reads: CASSESRREGDYGYTF. The CDR3 coding sequence is TGCGCCAGCAGTGAGTCCAGAAGGGAAGGGGACTATGGCTACACCTTC.

This chain uses TRBV7-9 with TRBJ2-2, with D possibly called TRBD1 or TRBD2 (5 bases each). Germline CDR1 is SEHNR and CDR2 is FQNEAQ (reference sequence). The germline V and J ends were trimmed by 5 bases and 0 bases, with 13 bases remaining between them. The CDR3 has 16 residues. CDR3 coding DNA: TGTGCCAGCAGCCCCCGGGACCAATCGAACACCGGGGAGCTGTTTTTT. It encodes CASSPRDQSNTGELFF.

This clone was seen a few times. The chain joins TRBV19 to TRBJ1-5, with TRBD1 matching over 11 bases. There are 15 residues in the CDR3. The germline V gene has CDR1 LNHDA and CDR2 SQIVND (reference sequence). Trimming at V came to 6 bases and at J to 1 base, leaving 2 bases not matched to a gene. The CDR3 region is CASRGTGGSNQPQHF. CDR3 sequence (DNA): TGTGCCAGTAGGGGGACAGGGGGAAGCAATCAGCCCCAGCATTTT.

J is TRBJ2-5 and V is TRBV7-9; possible D gene TRBD2, 5 bases. Germline V gene data show CDR1 as SEHNR and CDR2 as FQNEAQ (reference sequence). Trimming pared 7 bases from V and 1 base from J, leaving 13 bases between. The CDR3 runs 14 residues. This CDR3 reads CASNPGSGQETQYF. CDR3 bases: TGTGCCAGCAACCCAGGCAGCGGCCAAGAGACCCAGTACTTC. Full variable domain (rest looked up from reference TRBV7-9 and TRBJ2-5): DTGVSQNPRHKITKRGQNVTFRCDPISEHNRLYWYRQTLGQGPEFLTYFQNEAQLEKSRLLSDRFSAERPKGSFSTLEIQRTEQGDSAMYLCASNPGSGQETQYFGPGTRLLVL.

The chain recombines TRBV4-1 with TRBJ1-2; D uncertain. CDR3 length: 15 residues. Germline assignment: CDR1 MGHRA and CDR2 YSYEKL. The germline V and J ends were trimmed by 2 bases and 4 bases, with 14 bases remaining between them. The CDR3 region has the DNA TGCGCCAGCAGCCAACAACCCCAGGCGGGCTATGGCTACACCTTC. Translated, it gives CASSQQPQAGYGYTF.

This chain links TRBV10-3 with TRBJ2-1; D might be TRBD2 (5 bases). Germline CDR1 and CDR2: ENHRY and SYGVKD. The CDR3 is 12 amino acids. The V and J ends lost 4 bases and 8 bases respectively, with 9 bases between them. This chain's CDR3 is CAISGPGYEQFF. The CDR3 DNA reads TGTGCCATCAGTGGGCCGGGGTATGAGCAGTTCTTC.

V and J are TRBV14 and TRBJ2-7; D gene uncertain. Trimming shortened V by 1 base and J by 2 bases, and 3 bases separated the two germline ends. Looked up from germline, CDR1 is SGHDN and CDR2 is FVKESK. This CDR3 has 12 residues. The CDR3 loop reads CASSQAAYEQYF. As DNA, the CDR3 is TGTGCCAGCAGCCAAGCCGCCTACGAGCAGTACTTC.

The rearrangement links TRBV11-3 to TRBJ2-1, with 12 bases that match TRBD1. Germline-derived CDR1 and CDR2 are SGHNT and YENEEA. This CDR3 comprises 20 residues. The ends lost 1 base at V and 10 bases at J; junction bases unmatched: 20. The CDR3 coding sequence is TGTGCCAGCAGCTTAGGGTTAATAAGGGCGGGGACAGGGGGCCTTGGAGAGCAGTTCTTC. Translating gives CASSLGLIRAGTGGLGEQFF.

This rearrangement joins TRBV4-3 to TRBJ2-1; unclear D gene. The CDR3 contains 14 residues. V was clipped by 4 bases and J by 0 bases, with 7 bases between them. Germline-derived CDR1 and CDR2 are LGHNA and YSLEER. The CDR3 region has the DNA TGCGCCAGCAGCCGGGCCAGCTCCTACAATGAGCAGTTCTTC. It specifies CASSRASSYNEQFF.

The genes are TRBV18 and TRBJ1-2, with 8 bases aligning to TRBD1. J was trimmed by 8 bases and V by 3 bases; bases with no gene match: 8. There are 14 residues in the CDR3. CDR1 is KGHSH and CDR2 is LQKENI in the germline V gene. This chain's CDR3 is CASSPKTGEGGYTF. As DNA, the CDR3 is TGTGCCAGCTCACCGAAGACAGGGGAAGGCGGCTACACCTTC.

J is TRBJ2-7 and V is TRBV27, with D perhaps matching TRBD1 (6 bases). Germline-derived CDR1 and CDR2 are MNHEY and SMNVEV (reference sequence). The CDR3 consists of 15 residues. V gave up 1 base and J gave up 0 bases, with 10 bases separating them. CDR3 protein: CASSLFRGASYEQYF. CDR3 in DNA: TGTGCCAGCAGTTTATTCAGGGGAGCCTCCTACGAGCAGTACTTC.

The chain has TRBV19 and TRBJ2-3; 9 positions match TRBD2. The V gene's germline CDR1 is LNHDA and CDR2 SQIVND (reference sequence). The CDR3 sequence is 18 residues long. The V gene end was trimmed by 3 bases and the J gene end by 1 base; junction bases not matched to a gene: 11. The CDR3 bases are TGTGCCAGTAGTATCTCTAGCGGGACAGCGGGGGGCACAGATACGCAGTATTTT. Protein: CASSISSGTAGGTDTQYF.

J is TRBJ1-1 and V is TRBV2; the D is unclear. Looked up from germline, CDR1 is SNHLY and CDR2 is FYNNEI. The ends were cut back, 11 bases at V and 5 bases at J, with 12 bases in the middle. The CDR3 consists of 11 residues. The CDR3 bases are TGTGCCGGGGTCAGGAAAACTGAAGCTTTCTTT. This encodes CAGVRKTEAFF.